The T cell receptor (beta chain) described here comes from a study of sequential checkpoint blockade in melanoma. In the study overall: First-line arms were nivolumab then ipilimumab, or the reverse, randomized 1:1. Both treatment sequences were followed by maintenance nivolumab.

Assay: immunoSEQ multiplex PCR; the TCRdb copy retains only in-frame clones and omits some. The sample contains some 11,000 clones, more than 50% of which appear only once. V was pared by 0 bases and J by 2 bases, with 12 bases between. Germline V gives CDR1 SGHDT, CDR2 YYEEEE. The CDR3 covers 16 residues. Indicated treatment: randomized to nivolumab then ipilimumab (arm A) or the reverse (arm B). No patient had prior DNA-damaging chemotherapy. Live CD3+CD8+ CD19− CD56− cells were sorted from PBMCs. The chain combines TRBV5-6 with TRBJ2-1; D may be TRBD2 (6 bases). The sample was CD8+ T cells sorted from blood (inferred from file names), taken from a patient given nivolumab and ipilimumab in sequence. The clonotype was recovered from a human donor with melanoma. The CDR3 protein is CASSLVTGGAYNEQFF. The CDR3, as DNA: TGTGCCAGCAGCTTGGTCACCGGAGGGGCCTACAATGAGCAGTTCTTC.